The T cell receptor beta chain described here comes from a study of T cells in tuberculosis. V dropped 4 bases and J dropped 0 bases, with 14 bases sitting between them. Per germline, CDR1 SGHDT and CDR2 YYEEEE. CDR3 length equals 16 residues. TCRdb's table, derived via immunoSEQ multiplex PCR, lists solely in-frame clones and lacks some. The sample yields over 20,000 clones, more than 95% seen once. This sequence originates from a donor between 5 and 29 years old with latent tuberculosis or without tuberculosis infection. Sequencing was performed on PBMCs. The chain joins TRBV5-6 to TRBJ1-5; no clear D. The DNA of the CDR3 is TGTGCCAGCAGCACCTGGGGAGTCTATAGCAATCAGCCCCAGCATTTT. Translated: CASSTWGVYSNQPQHF.